The 28 T cell receptor beta chains below were found in one sample sequenced in a study of T cell clonality in common variable immunodeficiency. Using immunoSEQ multiplex PCR, the repertoire was profiled, and TCRdb retains in-frame clones only, with some absent. The sample lists about 81,000 clones, none appearing once, the ten largest making up around 0.82%. Sequenced input: peripheral blood mononuclear cells. These receptors came from a person aged 18 to 75 in good health.

This clone has ten or more counts. The read finishes 3 residues shy of the CDR3 end, and the germline J gene is used to complete it. The chain employs TRBV6-2 or TRBV6-3 and TRBJ2-5; possible D gene TRBD2, 5 bases. There are 13 residues in the CDR3. Germline V gene data show CDR1 as MNHEY and CDR2 as SVGEGT. V lost 4 bases and J 0 bases, leaving 6 bases between the germline ends. The CDR3 bases that were read are TGTGCCAGCAGTTTAGCGAACCAAGAGACC. Amino acids: CASSLANQET. The CDR3, in full, reads CASSLANQETQYF.

This clone has at least ten counts. The missing CDR3 end, 3 residues past where the read stops, is filled in from the germline J gene. V gene TRBV20-1 combines with J gene TRBJ2-3; 10 nucleotides align to TRBD2. CDR3 length equals 15 residues. Germline V CDR1 and CDR2: DFQATT, SNEGSKA (reference sequence). The V segment lost 5 bases and the J segment 2 bases; nucleotides outside the gene matches: 7. Incomplete CDR3 DNA: TGCAGTGCTCCATCGACTAGCGGGTTCACAGATACG. It specifies CSAPSTSGFTDT. The full CDR3 reads CSAPSTSGFTDTQYF.

This clone was found many times. The read stops 3 residues short of the end of the CDR3; the missing end is completed from the germline J gene. The V and J genes are TRBV19 and TRBJ2-2, with 11 positions matching TRBD2. V shed 6 bases and J 3 bases; nucleotides not matched to a gene: 15. Germline V gene lookup returns CDR1 LNHDA and CDR2 SQIVND (reference sequence). This CDR3 region has 19 residues. The CDR3 loop is CASSNDHSMGLADTGELFF. CDR3 bases read: TGTGCCAGTAGCAATGACCACTCTATGGGACTAGCGGACACCGGGGAG.

This clone was picked up many times. The read gets to within 3 residues of the CDR3 end, and the germline J gene fills in the rest. The V call is TRBV7-2, the J call TRBJ2-7, with D possibly matching TRBD2 (6 bases). Per germline, CDR1 SGHTA and CDR2 FQGNSA. This CDR3 has 14 residues. Between the trimmed V and J ends, which lost 5 bases and 3 bases, there was a span of 14 bases. The CDR3 sequence is CASSGRSSGYEQYF. CDR3 DNA, as far as it was read: TGTGCCAGCAGCGGCCGGAGTAGCGGCTACGAG. The whole variable domain, remainder taken from reference TRBV7-2 and TRBJ2-7, is GAGVSQSPSNKVTEKGKDVELRCDPISGHTALYWYRQSLGQGLEFLIYFQGNSAPDKSGLPSDRFSAERTGGSVSTLTIQRTQQEDSAVYLCASSGRSSGYEQYFGPGTRLTVT.

About this clone: Coverage ceases 3 residues before the CDR3 finishes, and the germline J gene fills in the end. This chain uses TRBV6-2 or TRBV6-3 with TRBJ2-1, with a possible D match to TRBD2 (5 bases). Germline-derived CDR1 and CDR2 are MNHEY and SVGEGT. The CDR3 is 15 amino acids. V lost 4 bases, J lost 4 bases, and 14 bases lay in between. The CDR3 here is CASSSARRGYNEQFF. The part of the CDR3 DNA that was read is TGTGCCAGCAGTTCGGCCCGCCGGGGTTACAATGAG.

This clone was found many times. The read is 3 residues too short to cover the CDR3 end, so that end is filled in from the germline J gene. The chain couples TRBV19 to TRBJ2-1, with TRBD2 as a possible D gene (5 bases). Trimming removed 7 bases at V and 0 bases at J, with 13 bases between. The length of the CDR3 is 15 residues. The germline gives CDR1 LNHDA, CDR2 SQIVND (reference sequence). The chain's CDR3 is CASTPTRYSYNEQFF. The CDR3 DNA, read in part, is TGTGCCAGTACCCCTACTAGATACTCCTACAATGAG.

There are many counts of this clone. The CDR3 extends 3 residues past the end of the read, so its final part is completed from the germline J gene. This rearrangement joins TRBV5-1 to TRBJ1-2; tentative D call: TRBD1 (5 bases). Germline assignment: CDR1 SGHRS and CDR2 YFSETQ. The CDR3 extends over 12 amino acids. Trimming removed 1 base from V and 7 bases from J, with 8 bases in between. CDR3 bases read: TGCGCCAGCAGCTTGCAGGGCGGTGGC. Protein: CASSLQGGG. The full-length CDR3 reads as CASSLQGGGYTF.

This clone was counted at least ten times. The read ends 3 residues early relative to the CDR3; the germline J gene fills the gap. The chain carries TRBV19 and TRBJ2-3; D unclear. CDR3 length: 16 amino acids. V lost 5 bases and J 2 bases, leaving 17 bases between the germline ends. In germline, CDR1 is LNHDA, CDR2 SQIVND (reference sequence). This CDR3 is CASSLGSGKNTDTQYF. CDR3 bases read: TGTGCCAGTAGTCTTGGTTCTGGCAAAAACACAGATACG. The full variable domain, completed using reference TRBV19 and TRBJ2-3, is DGGITQSPKYLFRKEGQNVTLSCEQNLNHDAMYWYRQDPGQGLRLIYYSQIVNDFQKGDIAEGYSVSREKKESFPLTVTSAQKNPTAFYLCASSLGSGKNTDTQYFGPGTRLTVL.

This clone was seen at least ten times. The read falls 3 residues short of the CDR3 end, and the missing part is taken from the germline J gene. The V and J genes are TRBV14 and TRBJ2-1; 12 bases fit TRBD2. The germline gives CDR1 SGHDN, CDR2 FVKESK. The CDR3 has 15 residues. The J segment lost 9 bases and the V segment lost 5 bases, leaving 8 bases of the junction unmatched. The CDR3 DNA, read in part, is TGTGCCAGCAGCTCCCGACTAGCGGGAGTGGGTGAG. Translation gives CASSSRLAGVGE. The full-length CDR3 reads as CASSSRLAGVGEQFF.

Ten or more counts support this clone. The sequence runs out 3 residues before the end of the CDR3; the remainder is reconstructed from the germline J gene. The chain links TRBV19 to TRBJ1-1; D remains ambiguous. The V end was cut by 0 bases, the J end by 4 bases, with 15 bases between. The CDR3 extends over 16 amino acids. From germline, CDR1 is LNHDA and CDR2 SQIVND (reference sequence). The CDR3 spells CASSIDRAGFPTEAFF. Incomplete CDR3 DNA: TGTGCCAGTAGTATAGACCGGGCGGGGTTTCCCACTGAA. Using reference TRBV19 and TRBJ1-1 for the parts outside the CDR3, the full variable domain is DGGITQSPKYLFRKEGQNVTLSCEQNLNHDAMYWYRQDPGQGLRLIYYSQIVNDFQKGDIAEGYSVSREKKESFPLTVTSAQKNPTAFYLCASSIDRAGFPTEAFFGQGTRLTVV.

The sample holds many counts of this clone. The junction departs from the called germline gene at one end, perhaps through a read error. CDR3: CTSSPPGGRDNEQFF. The sequenced part of the CDR3 DNA is TGCACCAGCAGCCCCCCGGGCGGGAGGGACAATGAG. The chain carries TRBV4-1 and TRBJ2-1; 9 positions agree with TRBD2. The CDR3 end falls 3 residues outside the read, so it is completed with the germline J gene. The CDR3 is 15 residues long. Germline CDR1 reads MGHRA; CDR2 reads YSYEKL.

This clone turned up a few times. Incomplete CDR3 DNA: TGTGCCAGCAGCCCCCAGGGGAGAGCAGACGGTAGGAATGAC. Protein product: CASSPQGRADGRND. The full CDR3 protein is CASSPQGRADGRNDYTF. The genes are TRBV7-3 and TRBJ1-2, with D possibly TRBD1 on 6 matching bases. The read halts 3 residues ahead of the CDR3 end, with the missing end drawn from the germline J gene. The CDR3 covers 17 residues. Germline assignment: CDR1 SGHTA and CDR2 FQGTGA.

In this sample, this clone turned up many times. The read gets to within 3 residues of the CDR3 end, and the germline J gene fills in the rest. The rearrangement links TRBV2 to TRBJ2-1; 7 nucleotides match TRBD1. V trimming: 7 bases; J trimming: 4 bases; junction bases outside the gene matches: 19. The CDR3 spans 18 residues. CDR1 SNHLY and CDR2 FYNNEI come from the germline V gene. The CDR3 bases that were read are TGTGCCAGCACTTCGGGACAGCGCTTAAGAGGCGGGTACAATGAG. Translation: CASTSGQRLRGGYNE. The whole CDR3 protein is CASTSGQRLRGGYNEQFF.

This clone occurred many times. The CDR3 goes on 3 residues after the read ends, and that part is filled in from the germline J gene. This chain connects TRBV5-1 to TRBJ1-6, with D unclear. With 4 bases removed from V and 5 bases from J, the gap between germline ends came to 10 bases. CDR1 is SGHRS and CDR2 is YFSETQ in the germline V gene. The CDR3 is made up of 14 amino acids. CDR3 DNA, as far as it was read: TGCGCCAGCAGCGCGGGCTCGGATAATTCACCC. It specifies CASSAGSDNSP. The entire CDR3 is CASSAGSDNSPLHF.

This clone was counted many times. Sequencing ends 3 residues short of the CDR3 end; the germline J gene provides the rest. The chain has TRBV6-1 and TRBJ1-1, with D hard to call. CDR1 MNHNS and CDR2 SASEGT come from the germline V gene. Trimming shortened V by 3 bases and J by 5 bases, and 13 bases separated the two germline ends. The CDR3 runs 14 residues. The CDR3 spells CASSDVGGGTEAFF. CDR3 bases read: TGTGCCAGCAGTGACGTAGGTGGCGGGACTGAA.

This clone was seen repeatedly, ten times or more. The read halts 3 residues ahead of the CDR3 end, with the missing end drawn from the germline J gene. The J gene is TRBJ2-7, the V gene TRBV7-9, with 7 bases identical to TRBD1. Germline values: CDR1 SEHNR, CDR2 FQNEAQ (reference sequence). CDR3 size: 15 residues. V was pared by 6 bases and J by 3 bases, with 11 bases of the junction left unmatched. The part of the CDR3 DNA that was read is TGTGCCAGCAGACCGGGACAGCAAAGGATCTACGAG. This codes for CASRPGQQRIYE. The entire CDR3 protein is CASRPGQQRIYEQYF. The complete variable domain, with remaining parts taken from reference TRBV7-9 and TRBJ2-7, reads DTGVSQNPRHKITKRGQNVTFRCDPISEHNRLYWYRQTLGQGPEFLTYFQNEAQLEKSRLLSDRFSAERPKGSFSTLEIQRTEQGDSAMYLCASRPGQQRIYEQYFGPGTRLTVT.

At least ten counts were recorded for this clone. The CDR3 DNA, read in part, is TGCGCCAGCAGCCCCCAGATAGGGGACACTGAA. Protein: CASSPQIGDTE. Given in full, the CDR3 is CASSPQIGDTEAFF. The chain employs TRBV4-1 and TRBJ1-1; a possible D gene is TRBD1 (5 bases). The DNA ends 3 residues before the CDR3 does, and the rest of the CDR3 is filled in from the germline J gene. This CDR3 region has 14 residues. From germline, CDR1 is MGHRA and CDR2 YSYEKL. V lost 4 bases, J lost 3 bases, and 12 bases lay in between.

This clone occurred many times. From the germline J gene comes the end of the CDR3, since the read stops 3 residues before it. J is TRBJ2-7 and V is TRBV19; 11 positions agree with TRBD2. The CDR3 covers 16 residues. With V trimmed by 3 bases and J by 1 base, 5 bases remained unmatched. Germline assignment: CDR1 LNHDA and CDR2 SQIVND (reference sequence). The DNA read from the CDR3 is TGTGCCAGTAGTATTATCGGGACTAGCGGATCCTACGAG. Protein product: CASSIIGTSGSYE. The entire CDR3 sequence reads CASSIIGTSGSYEQYF. The entire variable domain, with the rest obtained from reference TRBV19 and TRBJ2-7, is as follows: DGGITQSPKYLFRKEGQNVTLSCEQNLNHDAMYWYRQDPGQGLRLIYYSQIVNDFQKGDIAEGYSVSREKKESFPLTVTSAQKNPTAFYLCASSIIGTSGSYEQYFGPGTRLTVT.

There are many counts of this clone. A junction end diverges from the germline sequence, so it may reflect a read error. The read ends 3 residues shy of where the CDR3 ends; the end is completed using the germline J gene. This same CDR3 is encoded by further DNA sequences in the sample. This sequence joins TRBV18 and TRBJ1-2; the D gene is possibly TRBD1 (6 bases). The CDR3 has 15 residues. In germline, CDR1 is KGHSH, CDR2 LQKENI. Partial CDR3 DNA: TGTGCCAGTTCACCAAATAGGCAGGGGCGAGATGGC. Translated, it gives CASSPNRQGRDG. The whole CDR3 sequence reads CASSPNRQGRDGYTF.

This clone was counted many times. The CDR3 end lies 3 residues beyond the end of the read and is filled in from the germline J gene. The chain uses TRBV10-3 and TRBJ1-5; D not certain. The germline V and J ends were trimmed by 0 bases and 7 bases, with 13 bases remaining between them. The V gene's germline CDR1 is ENHRY and CDR2 SYGVKD. CDR3 length: 15 amino acids. CDR3 DNA (partial): TGTGCCATCAGTGAGTCAGAAGGGCCGAACCAGCCC. This codes for CAISESEGPNQP. The CDR3 as a whole reads CAISESEGPNQPQHF.

This clone was seen many times. The read finishes 3 residues shy of the CDR3 end, and the germline J gene is used to complete it. This sequence joins TRBV28 and TRBJ2-7, with a possible D match to TRBD1 (6 bases). Germline V gene lookup returns CDR1 MDHEN and CDR2 SYDVKM. The V and J ends lost 5 bases and 3 bases respectively, with 14 bases between them. The CDR3 is made up of 14 amino acids. The CDR3 loop reads CASSPMTGFYEQYF. The sequenced CDR3 bases are TGTGCCAGCAGTCCCATGACAGGATTCTACGAG.

This clone showed up many times. With the read ending 3 residues before the CDR3 end, the germline J gene is used to fill in that end. The chain employs TRBV7-6 and TRBJ2-1, with TRBD2 matching 8 bases. The CDR3 totals 16 residues. After removal of 5 bases from V and 5 bases from J, the junction contained 11 bases not matched to a gene. Looked up from germline, CDR1 is SGHVS and CDR2 is FNYEAQ. Partial CDR3 DNA: TGTGCCAGCAGCCCTCATCAGAGCGGGGGAAACAATGAG. Translated: CASSPHQSGGNNE. The whole CDR3 is CASSPHQSGGNNEQFF.

This clone was observed at least ten times. The sequence runs out 3 residues before the end of the CDR3; the remainder is reconstructed from the germline J gene. The chain is built from TRBV5-4 and TRBJ1-4, with TRBD1 matching over 9 bases. V gave up 2 bases and J gave up 4 bases; unmatched junction bases: 6. The CDR3 loop spans 16 amino acids. Germline CDR1 reads SGHNT; CDR2 reads YYREEE (reference sequence). The CDR3 sequence: CASSLKGQGNNEKLFF. The part of the CDR3 DNA that was read is TGTGCCAGCAGCTTAAAAGGACAGGGGAATAATGAAAAA.

This clone has a count of ten or more. From the germline J gene comes the end of the CDR3, since the read stops 3 residues before it. The chain has TRBV2 and TRBJ1-2; D remains unclear. Trimming cost V 4 bases and J 3 bases, with 15 bases left between them. The CDR3 consists of 15 residues. Germline CDR1 and CDR2: SNHLY and FYNNEI. This chain's CDR3 is CASSAPALQDYGYTF. The sequenced CDR3 bases are TGTGCCAGCAGTGCCCCGGCCCTGCAGGACTATGGC.

This clone was picked up many times. The read terminates 3 residues before the CDR3 end, so the remaining end is supplied by the germline J gene. The chain recombines TRBV5-1 with TRBJ2-1; 9 nucleotides agree with TRBD2. This CDR3 comprises 15 residues. Per the germline V gene, CDR1 is SGHRS and CDR2 is YFSETQ. J gave up 3 bases and V 7 bases, and 8 bases lay outside the gene matches. The chain's CDR3 is CASQPGLALYNEQFF. Partial CDR3 DNA: TGCGCCAGCCAGCCGGGACTAGCTCTCTACAATGAG.

This clone was observed many times. The read finishes 3 residues shy of the CDR3 end, and the germline J gene is used to complete it. The rearrangement links TRBV5-1 to TRBJ2-2; D perhaps matches TRBD2 (6 bases). The CDR3 runs 17 residues. Germline CDR1 SGHRS, CDR2 YFSETQ. The V end lost 0 bases, the J end lost 5 bases, and 17 bases lay between the germline ends. CDR3: CASSLVPGTDFTGELFF. The DNA read from the CDR3 is TGCGCCAGCAGCTTGGTTCCAGGGACTGACTTTACCGGGGAG.

This clone was recorded at least ten times. The missing CDR3 end, 3 residues past where the read stops, is filled in from the germline J gene. The chain combines TRBV7-2 with TRBJ1-5; possibly TRBD1 for D (5 bases). Germline lookup yields CDR1 SGHTA and CDR2 FQGNSA. V dropped 5 bases and J dropped 4 bases, with 15 bases sitting between them. The CDR3 consists of 15 residues. CDR3 protein: CASSRERGGNQPQHF. CDR3 bases read: TGTGCCAGCAGCCGCGAGCGGGGGGGGAATCAGCCC.

This clone was detected ten times or more. Read coverage stops 3 residues before the CDR3 terminus; the germline J gene supplies the remainder. The V call is TRBV7-2, the J call TRBJ2-5, with a weak D call TRBD2 (6 bases). Germline V CDR1 and CDR2: SGHTA, FQGNSA. Trimming took 1 base from V and 5 from J, leaving 14 bases between them. This CDR3 has 15 amino acids. Incomplete CDR3 DNA: TGTGCCAGCAGCTTAGGAGGGACTGCGGGGGAGACC. Translated, it gives CASSLGGTAGET. The CDR3, in full, reads CASSLGGTAGETQYF.